This T cell receptor beta chain comes out of a study of PD-1 blockade in classical Hodgkin lymphoma. Trimming removed 4 bases at V and 5 bases at J, with 15 bases between. Germline V gives CDR1 SQVTM, CDR2 ANQGSEA. The CDR3 contains 14 residues. Profiling relied on immunoSEQ multiplex PCR, and the TCRdb table lists in-frame clones only, not all of them. The sample records tens of thousands of clones, around 80% being singletons. Autologous stem cell transplantation was followed by relapse in every patient, and brentuximab vedotin exposure varied. This clone was found a few times. This sequence joins TRBV29-1 and TRBJ2-1; a weak D match, TRBD2 (5 bases). The specimen was peripheral blood mononuclear cells (PBMCs), collected at baseline. The sequence came from a human donor with classical Hodgkin lymphoma. The DNA of the CDR3 is TGCAGCGTTGCATCAGGATCGGGGAACAATGAGCAGTTCTTC. This codes for CSVASGSGNNEQFF.